The next 15 T cell receptor beta chains were all read from a single sample in a study of T cell changes during pregnancy in multiple sclerosis. This table comes from immunoSEQ multiplex PCR, and its TCRdb copy is limited to in-frame clones, with some not included. The sample carries about 48,000 clones, approximately 92% recorded once. Material: CD4+ T cells from peripheral blood mononuclear cells, obtained in the second trimester of pregnancy. These receptors all stem from a female donor in good health, enrolled as a control in a pregnancy study.

This clone was detected many times. The chain carries TRBV5-6 and TRBJ1-2; tentative D call: TRBD1 (6 bases). Germline CDR1 reads SGHDT; CDR2 reads YYEEEE. Trimming took off 4 bases at V and 8 bases at J, with 15 bases between the two ends. There are 13 residues in the CDR3. CDR3 in DNA: TGTGCCAGCAGCGTAGGGACACCCTGGGGCTACACCTTC. Translating gives CASSVGTPWGYTF.

The chain has TRBV4-2 and TRBJ1-1, with no clear D. V dropped 1 base and J dropped 7 bases, with 10 bases sitting between them. This CDR3 region has 13 residues. The germline gives CDR1 LGHNA, CDR2 YNFKEQ. DNA of the CDR3: TGTGCCAGCAGCCAAGTTATAGCAGTTGAAGCTTTCTTT. Amino acids: CASSQVIAVEAFF.

The V gene is TRBV9, the J gene TRBJ1-2; 11 bases are a match to TRBD1. The CDR3 loop spans 14 amino acids. Germline V lookup: CDR1 SGDLS, CDR2 YYNGEE. The V segment lost 4 bases and the J segment 8 bases; nucleotides outside the gene matches: 7. The CDR3 DNA follows: TGTGCCAGCAGCCGGGACAGGGGGGCCCTGGGCTACACCTTC. Amino acid sequence: CASSRDRGALGYTF.

This chain links TRBV28 with TRBJ2-6; possibly TRBD1 for D (6 bases). The germline V gene has CDR1 MDHEN and CDR2 SYDVKM. Trimming took off 3 bases at V and 4 bases at J, with 13 bases between the two ends. The CDR3 has 16 residues. The CDR3 loop reads CASSFLGTSGANVLTF. CDR3 sequence (DNA): TGTGCCAGCAGTTTCTTAGGGACATCCGGGGCCAACGTCCTGACTTTC.

The chain recombines TRBV28 with TRBJ2-7; TRBD1 might be the D (6 bases). Germline values: CDR1 MDHEN, CDR2 SYDVKM. Trimming cost V 6 bases and J 6 bases, with 27 bases left between them. The CDR3 contains 17 residues. The CDR3, as DNA: TGTGCCAGCAGCCCCGCCGGGACAAGTCAAATTTTGGGCGAGCAGTACTTC. Protein: CASSPAGTSQILGEQYF.

The rearrangement uses TRBV6-6 and TRBJ1-2; 10 bases align to TRBD1. Losses at the gene ends were 1 base for V and 3 bases for J; bases not matched to a gene: 5. The CDR3 length is 16 residues. Germline values: CDR1 MNHNY, CDR2 SVGAGI (reference sequence). CDR3 nucleotides: TGTGCCAGCAGTTACTATCGGGACAGGGGACACTATGGCTACACCTTC. Its translation: CASSYYRDRGHYGYTF.

The chain uses TRBV7-8 and TRBJ2-1, with TRBD2 matching 8 bases. The germline CDR1 and CDR2 sequences are SGHVS and FQNEAQ. V was pared by 1 base and J by 5 bases, with 7 bases of the junction left unmatched. This CDR3 spans 16 amino acids. CDR3 DNA: TGTGCCAGCAGCTTAGTCAGCGGGAGTATAAACAATGAGCAGTTCTTC. It translates to CASSLVSGSINNEQFF.

This clone was found once. The chain joins TRBV28 to TRBJ2-3; 9 nucleotides align to TRBD2. This CDR3 is built from 16 residues. Germline loops: CDR1 MDHEN, CDR2 SYDVKM. The V and J ends lost 6 bases and 6 bases, in that order; junction bases with no gene match: 13. The CDR3 spells CASSRSSAGGWDTQYF. Here the CDR3 DNA reads TGTGCCAGCAGCCGATCTTCAGCGGGAGGTTGGGATACGCAGTATTTT. The whole variable domain, filled in from reference TRBV28 and TRBJ2-3, reads DVKVTQSSRYLVKRTGEKVFLECVQDMDHENMFWYRQDPGLGLRLIYFSYDVKMKEKGDIPEGYSVSREKKERFSLILESASTNQTSMYLCASSRSSAGGWDTQYFGPGTRLTVL.

The rearrangement joins TRBV14 to TRBJ2-7, with 10 bases matching TRBD2. The CDR3 covers 15 residues. V lost 5 bases and J lost 3; bases outside the gene matches: 7. Germline lookup yields CDR1 SGHDN and CDR2 FVKESK. CDR3 nucleotides: TGTGCCAGCAGCTCTAGCGGGAGAGACCTCTACGAGCAGTACTTC. Residues: CASSSSGRDLYEQYF.

The V and J genes are TRBV28 and TRBJ1-4; unclear D gene. In germline, CDR1 is MDHEN, CDR2 SYDVKM. V was cut by 5 bases and J by 8 bases, with 18 bases left in between. The CDR3 runs to 15 residues. The CDR3 sequence is CASSIGTGRREKLFF. Here the CDR3 DNA reads TGTGCCAGCAGTATCGGAACTGGCCGCAGGGAAAAACTGTTTTTT.

This chain uses TRBV7-9 with TRBJ2-7; TRBD1 might be the D (6 bases). Germline V gene lookup returns CDR1 SEHNR and CDR2 FQNEAQ (reference sequence). Trimming took off 4 bases at V and 7 bases at J, with 14 bases between the two ends. The CDR3 is made up of 13 amino acids. CDR3 bases: TGTGCCAGCAGCTCCGACAGGTTGGGGGAGCAGTACTTC. It is translated as CASSSDRLGEQYF.

This clone has just one count. J is TRBJ2-5 and V is TRBV6-1; 11 nucleotides agree with TRBD2. The J call is uncertain, as TRBJ2-7 better fits the DNA end. The germline V gene encodes CDR1 MNHNS and CDR2 SASEGT. The CDR3 runs 15 residues. In nucleotides, the CDR3 is TGTGCCAGCAGTGAGGTTGGACTAGCGGGTTACGAGCAGTACTTC. Translated, it gives CASSEVGLAGYEQYF.

This clone was recorded only once. The chain has TRBV5-6 and TRBJ1-2; D uncertain. This CDR3 contains 15 residues. V dropped 0 bases and J dropped 4 bases, with 13 bases sitting between them. Looked up from germline, CDR1 is SGHDT and CDR2 is YYEEEE. The chain's CDR3 is CASSLDRSLFYGYTF. For the CDR3, the DNA is TGTGCCAGCAGCTTGGACAGAAGCTTATTCTATGGCTACACCTTC.

The genes are TRBV7-6 and TRBJ2-2, with D hard to call. Trimming shortened V by 4 bases and J by 0 bases, and 6 bases separated the two germline ends. CDR1 and CDR2 from the germline V gene are SGHVS and FNYEAQ. CDR3 length: 14 residues. The chain's CDR3 is CASSSTTNTGELFF. CDR3 nucleotides: TGTGCCAGCAGCTCTACCACGAACACCGGGGAGCTGTTTTTT.

The rearrangement joins TRBV20-1 to TRBJ2-5, with D unresolved. Germline CDR1 DFQATT, CDR2 SNEGSKA (reference sequence). The CDR3 totals 11 residues. Trimming shortened V by 6 bases and J by 1 base, and 6 bases separated the two germline ends. This chain's CDR3 is CSAPFQETQYF. CDR3 bases: TGCAGTGCCCCGTTCCAAGAGACCCAGTACTTC.